This entry features one TCR beta chain sequence. In germline, CDR1 is MGHRA, CDR2 YSYEKL. Trimming left V 4 bases short and J 4 bases short, with 13 bases between. The CDR3 runs 15 residues. This record comes from a study of T cell changes during pregnancy in multiple sclerosis. Produced via immunoSEQ multiplex PCR; TCRdb's table is partial and in-frame only. In the table there are some 69,000 clones, 90% to 95% of which are singletons. This chain connects TRBV4-1 to TRBJ2-2, with D unclear. Sequencing used peripheral blood, obtained in the second trimester of pregnancy. This receptor was taken from a female donor in good health, enrolled as a control in a pregnancy study. The CDR3 reads CASSLDIISTGELFF. The DNA for the CDR3 is TGCGCCAGCAGCCTTGACATTATTAGCACCGGGGAGCTGTTTTTT.